A single sample is the source of the 8 T cell receptor beta chains below, sequenced in a study of regulatory T cells in long-lasting Graves disease. CDR3 regions were amplified by Arm-PCR using iRepertoire HTBI primers to build TCR beta libraries. Using its own MiXCR run on the multiplex PCR reads, TCRdb lists one record per CDR3 protein. This sample carries under 250,000 distinct CDR3 sequences, 20% of them seen once, and the ten largest clones take about 15%. Time point in this sample: newly diagnosed GD, antithyroid drugs for less than 3 months. The TCR library was made from RNA that had been extracted from PBMCs in TRIzol. The source material was peripheral blood mononuclear cells (PBMCs), sampled at new diagnosis, from a patient treated with antithyroid drugs. The receptor source for this set is a female donor with Graves disease.

This clonotype has ten or more counts. The chain has TRBV20-1 and TRBJ2-1, with a weak D call TRBD2 (6 bases). The V gene lost 1 base and the J gene lost 5 bases, with 9 bases spanning the gap. The germline V gene has CDR1 DFQATT and CDR2 SNEGSKA (reference sequence). The CDR3 consists of 13 residues. This CDR3 reads CSARAGLNNEQFF. CDR3 bases: TGCAGTGCTAGAGCGGGACTCAACAATGAGCAGTTCTTC.

The chain joins TRBV4-2 to TRBJ2-5; the match to TRBD1 covers 10 bases. Germline values: CDR1 LGHNA, CDR2 YNFKEQ. CDR3 length: 15 amino acids. Trimming removed 5 bases from V and 3 bases from J; junction bases left unmatched: 6. The CDR3 spells CASSSAGTGEETQYF. CDR3 coding DNA: TGTGCCAGCAGCTCAGCCGGGACAGGGGAAGAGACCCAGTACTTC.

This clonotype was found many times. V gene TRBV7-3 combines with J gene TRBJ1-2; 10 bases match TRBD1. J was trimmed by 4 bases and V by 4 bases; bases with no gene match: 6. This CDR3 comprises 15 residues. CDR1 is SGHTA, CDR2 FQGTGA, per germline. The CDR3 DNA follows: TGTGCCAGCAGCTCATGGGACAGGGGAACCTATGGCTACACCTTC. Translating it yields CASSSWDRGTYGYTF.

This clonotype was picked up many times. The rearrangement joins TRBV28 to TRBJ1-1, with 7 bases lining up with TRBD1. Per germline, CDR1 MDHEN and CDR2 SYDVKM. V gave up 4 bases and J gave up 3 bases; unmatched junction bases: 5. The CDR3 spans 14 residues. CDR3 DNA sequence: TGTGCCAGCAGTTACAGGGGAAGGTACACTGAAGCTTTCTTT. Residues: CASSYRGRYTEAFF.

This clonotype was counted between two and nine times. The rearrangement links TRBV10-3 to TRBJ1-6; 11 positions agree with TRBD1. This CDR3 is built from 16 residues. Losses at the gene ends were 7 bases for V and 7 bases for J; bases not matched to a gene: 9. The V gene's germline CDR1 is ENHRY and CDR2 SYGVKD. Here the CDR3 DNA reads TGTGCCATCAACAAGGACAGGGGGCCGGGGAATTCACCCCTCCACTTT. This sequence encodes CAINKDRGPGNSPLHF.

The table lists this clonotype with many counts. The chain has TRBV5-1 and TRBJ1-1; no definite D call. The germline gives CDR1 SGHRS, CDR2 YFSETQ. V gave up 4 bases and J gave up 8 bases, with 18 bases separating them. CDR3 length equals 14 residues. CDR3 protein: CASSVSTRTIEAFF. CDR3 DNA sequence: TGCGCCAGCAGCGTTAGTACCCGGACCATCGAAGCTTTCTTT.

Of note for this clonotype: Only one base separates this from a far larger clonotype, so it likely reflects a read error. This rearrangement joins TRBV6-2 or TRBV6-3 to TRBJ2-3; D not certain. Gene TRBJ2-1 matches the end of the DNA better, so the J call may be wrong. Germline assignment: CDR1 MNHEY and CDR2 SVGEGT. The CDR3 is made up of 15 amino acids. CDR3 loop: CASSSWLADTYEQFF. The CDR3 DNA reads TGTGCCAGCAGTTCCTGGCTTGCGGATACCTACGAGCAGTTCTTC.

In this sample, this clonotype turned up many times. The rearrangement joins TRBV6-1 to TRBJ1-6, with 9 nucleotides matching TRBD1. Per germline, CDR1 MNHNS and CDR2 SASEGT. The CDR3 covers 14 residues. V lost 7 bases and J lost 6; bases outside the gene matches: 4. The chain's CDR3 is CASMGTGPNSPLHF. The CDR3, as DNA: TGTGCCAGCATGGGGACAGGGCCTAATTCACCCCTCCACTTT.